This TCR beta chain came from a study of cytomegalovirus exposure and HLA in healthy donors. Findings and limits, study-wide: A reported reduction in N-insertions relative to the roughly 610-donor mean was seen in an Asian-associated ancestry cluster in a later analysis.

For this clone: Its antigen is not known.

Amplification used 60 Vbeta primers and 13 Jbeta primers. Assay: immunoSEQ multiplex PCR; the TCRdb copy retains only in-frame clones and omits some. The sample has under 150,000 clones, roughly three quarters seen once. Germline V gene sequence: CDR1 SGHRS, CDR2 YFSETQ. This CDR3 is built from 15 residues. V gave up 4 bases and J gave up 2 bases; unmatched junction bases: 6. This clonotype originated in a male donor in good health and CMV-seronegative. The source material was PBMCs. The chain uses TRBV5-1 and TRBJ2-1; the match to TRBD1 covers 7 bases. The CDR3 loop is CASSLQGPPYNEQFF. In DNA, the CDR3 is TGCGCCAGCAGCCTACAGGGGCCCCCCTACAATGAGCAGTTCTTC. The full variable domain, with the rest looked up from reference TRBV5-1 and TRBJ2-1, is KAGVTQTPRYLIKTRGQQVTLSCSPISGHRSVSWYQQTPGQGLQFLFEYFSETQRNKGNFPGRFSGRQFSNSRSEMNVSTLELGDSALYLCASSLQGPPYNEQFFGPGTRLTVL.